This TCR beta chain was sequenced during a study of identical twins. This clonotype has a handful of counts. Its antigen is undetermined. TCRdb itself ran the 5' RACE reads through MiXCR, one entry per CDR3 protein. The table has about 520,000 distinct CDR3 sequences, 20% to 25% seen once. Notes on the study in general: The analysis was cross-sectional rather than longitudinal within donors. Memory repertoires showed no such pattern, whereas abundant cord blood beta clonotypes carried fewer insertions.

These data were also reused for a study on T cells expressing NK-cell markers. That report notes: All TCR beta repertoires analysed originated from sorted CD3+CD56+NKG2C+, CD3+CD56+NKG2C- and CD3+CD56-NKG2C+ T cells. These clonotypes additionally ranked first within the CD3+CD56-NKG2C+ fraction of several donors.

The sequence came from a woman younger than 30 in good health. The sample comprised CD4+ T cells sorted from blood.

The CDR3 DNA sequence: TGTGCCAGCAGTTTATCAAGGACGTACCAAGAGACCCAGTACTTC. This codes for CASSLSRTYQETQYF. The chain has TRBV7-2 and TRBJ2-5, with no clear D. This CDR3 has 15 amino acids. Germline V gene sequence: CDR1 SGHTA, CDR2 FQGNSA. The germline V and J ends were trimmed by 6 bases and 0 bases, with 14 bases remaining between them.